This is a list of T cell receptor beta chains from one sample in a study of blood T cell repertoires in COVID-19. This table comes from immunoSEQ multiplex PCR, and its TCRdb copy is limited to in-frame clones, with some not included. The sample lists over 200,000 clones; around nine tenths were seen once. Source material: peripheral blood. These receptors were collected from a middle-aged man who had recovered from COVID-19. Each CDR3 is given without its conserved first and last residue. The order of the fields is J gene, V gene, clone size, CDR3 protein. The size field is filled for only some rows; it gives once, few, many or a size class.

>TRBJ2-7|TRBV19|.
ASSKTPGQGLYEQY
>TRBJ2-5|TRBV6-1|.
ASSEIWLTQY
>TRBJ1-2|TRBV12-3/TRBV12-4|.
ASSPGQGYGYT
>TRBJ2-3|TRBV10-1|few
ASSESGGGGAETDTQY
>TRBJ1-4|TRBV11-2|.
ASRGGEKLF
>TRBJ2-7|TRBV2|.
ASSDRGYEQY
>TRBJ1-2|TRBV7-2|.
ASSLDRQGGT
>TRBJ2-7|TRBV5-1|.
ASSLGNTGAGSYEQY
>TRBJ2-1|TRBV2|.
ASSGIRLAGLNEQF
>TRBJ2-2|TRBV6-1|.
ASSDLATGELF
>TRBJ2-7|TRBV19|.
ASSIDLPGAVSYEQY
>TRBJ2-7|TRBV27|.
ASSLMTSGKPNEQY
>TRBJ1-1|TRBV5-4|once
ASRGSRGANTEAF
>TRBJ2-7|TRBV9|.
ASSASDSYEQY
>TRBJ2-3|TRBV5-1|.
ASSWAPGGTDTQY
>TRBJ2-7|TRBV2|.
ASITGTPTYEQY
>TRBJ2-1|TRBV27|.
ASTPGWGLGGLSSYNEQF
>TRBJ2-3|TRBV12-3/TRBV12-4|.
ASSPARDTQY
>TRBJ1-1|TRBV4-1|.
ASQGLLGTEAF
>TRBJ2-1|TRBV7-9|.
ASNPLGNEQF